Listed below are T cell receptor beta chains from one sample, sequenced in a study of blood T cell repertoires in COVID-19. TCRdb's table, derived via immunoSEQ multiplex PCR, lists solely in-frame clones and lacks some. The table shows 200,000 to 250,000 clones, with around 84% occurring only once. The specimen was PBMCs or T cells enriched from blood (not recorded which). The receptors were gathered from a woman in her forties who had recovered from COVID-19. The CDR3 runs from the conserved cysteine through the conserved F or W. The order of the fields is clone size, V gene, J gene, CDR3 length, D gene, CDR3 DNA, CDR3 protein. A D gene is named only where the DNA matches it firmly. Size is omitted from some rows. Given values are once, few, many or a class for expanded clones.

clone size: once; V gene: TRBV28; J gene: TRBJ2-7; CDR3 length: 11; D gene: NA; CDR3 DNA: TGTGCCAGCAGCGCAGCCTACGAGCAGTACTTC; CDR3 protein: CASSAAYEQYF
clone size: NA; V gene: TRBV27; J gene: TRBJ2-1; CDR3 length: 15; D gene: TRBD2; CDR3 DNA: TGTGCCAGCAGTTTAATAGCGGGTAATCACAATGAGCAGTTCTTC; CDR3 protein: CASSLIAGNHNEQFF
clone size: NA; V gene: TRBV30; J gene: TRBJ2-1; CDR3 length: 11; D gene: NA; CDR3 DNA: TGTGCCTGGAGTGTTGGGACTGGGCAGTTCTTC; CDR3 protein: CAWSVGTGQFF
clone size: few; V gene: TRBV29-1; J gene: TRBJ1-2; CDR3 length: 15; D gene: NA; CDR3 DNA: TGCAGCGTTGAAGACTTTGGCAGGGAAGGGTATGGCTACACCTTC; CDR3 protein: CSVEDFGREGYGYTF
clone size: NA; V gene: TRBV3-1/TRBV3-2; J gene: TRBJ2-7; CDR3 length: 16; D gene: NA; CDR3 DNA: TGTGCCAGCAGCCAAGATGGTAGCGCTAGTTCCTACGAGCAGTACTTC; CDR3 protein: CASSQDGSASSYEQYF
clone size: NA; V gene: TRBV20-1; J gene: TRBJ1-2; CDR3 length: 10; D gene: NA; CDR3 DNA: TGCAGTGCTGTAGACTATGGCTACACCTTC; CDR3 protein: CSAVDYGYTF
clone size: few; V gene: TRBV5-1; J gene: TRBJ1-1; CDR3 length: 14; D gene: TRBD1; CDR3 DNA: TGCGCCAGCAGCTCGGCCGGACAGGGGACTGAAGCTTTCTTT; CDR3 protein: CASSSAGQGTEAFF
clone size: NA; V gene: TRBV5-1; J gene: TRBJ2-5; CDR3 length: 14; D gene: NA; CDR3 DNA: TGCGCCAGCAGGAAACAGGGAGATAAGGAGACCCAGTACTTC; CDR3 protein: CASRKQGDKETQYF
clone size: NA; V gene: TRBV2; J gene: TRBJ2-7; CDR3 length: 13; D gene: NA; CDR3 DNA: TGTGCCAGCAGTGGGGCGACCTCCTACGAGCAGTACTTC; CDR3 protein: CASSGATSYEQYF
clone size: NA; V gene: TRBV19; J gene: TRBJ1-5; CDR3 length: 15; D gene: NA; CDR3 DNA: TGTGCCAGTAGTATGACCGGGAGGGCCAGTCAGCCCCAGCATTTT; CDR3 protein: CASSMTGRASQPQHF
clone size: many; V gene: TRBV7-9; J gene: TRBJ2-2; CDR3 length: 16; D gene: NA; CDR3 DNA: TGTGCCAGCAGGGGGAGACTAGTTCGAAAGACCGGGGAGCTGTTTTTT; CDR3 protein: CASRGRLVRKTGELFF
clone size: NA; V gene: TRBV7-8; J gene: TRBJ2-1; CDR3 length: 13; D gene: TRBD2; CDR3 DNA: TGTGCCAGCAGATCTAGCGGGAGCAATGAGCAGTTCTTC; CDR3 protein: CASRSSGSNEQFF
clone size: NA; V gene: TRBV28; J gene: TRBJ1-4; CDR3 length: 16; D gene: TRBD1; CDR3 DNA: TGTGCCAGCACGATTGCGGGCAGGGGGGAAGGTGAAAAACTGTTTTTT; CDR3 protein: CASTIAGRGEGEKLFF
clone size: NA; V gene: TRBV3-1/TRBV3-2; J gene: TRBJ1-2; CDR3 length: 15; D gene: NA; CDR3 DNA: TGTGCCAGCAGCCAAGACCGAGGAGGCTGGTATGGCTACACCTTC; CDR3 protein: CASSQDRGGWYGYTF
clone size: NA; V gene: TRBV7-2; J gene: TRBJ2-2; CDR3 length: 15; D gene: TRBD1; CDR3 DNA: TGTGCCAGCAGCTTAGAGGGACAGGGGTACAGGGAGCTGTTTTTT; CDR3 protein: CASSLEGQGYRELFF
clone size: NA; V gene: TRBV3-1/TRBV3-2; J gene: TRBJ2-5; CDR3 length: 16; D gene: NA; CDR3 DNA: TGTGCCAGCAGCCCGGGGGGCCGCGGGGTTTTTGGGACCCAGTACTTC; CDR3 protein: CASSPGGRGVFGTQYF
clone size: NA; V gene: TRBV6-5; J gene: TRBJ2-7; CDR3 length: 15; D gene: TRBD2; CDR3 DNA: TGTGCCAGCAGTTATAGCGGGATCACTTCCTACGAGCAGTACTTC; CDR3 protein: CASSYSGITSYEQYF
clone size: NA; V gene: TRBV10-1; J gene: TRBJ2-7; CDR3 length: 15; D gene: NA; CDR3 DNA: TGCGCCAGCAGTGAGTCCCGGACAACTGGTTACGAGCAGTACTTC; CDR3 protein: CASSESRTTGYEQYF
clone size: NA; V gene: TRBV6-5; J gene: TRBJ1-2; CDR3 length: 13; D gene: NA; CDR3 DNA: TGTGCCAGCAGTTTAGAAAGGGGTGCTGGCTACACCTTC; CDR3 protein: CASSLERGAGYTF
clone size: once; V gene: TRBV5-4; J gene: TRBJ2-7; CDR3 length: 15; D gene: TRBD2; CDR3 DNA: TGTGCCAGCAGCCTAAGGACTAGCGGGAGTTACGAGCAGTACTTC; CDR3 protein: CASSLRTSGSYEQYF
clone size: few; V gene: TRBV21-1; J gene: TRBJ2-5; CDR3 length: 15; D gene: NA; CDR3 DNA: TGTGCCAGCAGCACGGGACAGGGTTGGCCGAGGACCCAGTACTTC; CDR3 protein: CASSTGQGWPRTQYF
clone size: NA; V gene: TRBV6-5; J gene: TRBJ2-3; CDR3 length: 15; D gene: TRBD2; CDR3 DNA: TGTGCCAGCAGTTACTCGACTAGCGGCACAGATACGCAGTATTTT; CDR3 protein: CASSYSTSGTDTQYF
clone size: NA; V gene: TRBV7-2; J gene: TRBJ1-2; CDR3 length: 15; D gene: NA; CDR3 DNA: TGTGCCAGCAGCTCCCAGGCGGGGGTATACTATGGCTACACCTTC; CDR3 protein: CASSSQAGVYYGYTF
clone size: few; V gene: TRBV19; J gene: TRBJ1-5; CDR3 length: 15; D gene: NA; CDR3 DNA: TGTGCCAGTAGTACCTTGGGCAGGGTGTATCAGCCCCAGCATTTT; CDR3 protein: CASSTLGRVYQPQHF
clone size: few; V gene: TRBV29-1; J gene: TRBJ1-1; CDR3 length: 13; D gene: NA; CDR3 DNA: TGCAGCGTAAGAGAGTCGGTGAACACTGAAGCTTTCTTT; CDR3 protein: CSVRESVNTEAFF
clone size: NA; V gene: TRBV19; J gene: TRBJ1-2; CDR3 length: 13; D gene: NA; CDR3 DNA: TGTGCCAGTAGGGACATACAGGGCTCCGGCTACACCTTC; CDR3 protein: CASRDIQGSGYTF
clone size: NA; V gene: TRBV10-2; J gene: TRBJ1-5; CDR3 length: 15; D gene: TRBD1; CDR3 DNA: TGCGCCAGCAGTGATAGGACAGGGCGGGGTCAGCCCCAGCATTTT; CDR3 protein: CASSDRTGRGQPQHF
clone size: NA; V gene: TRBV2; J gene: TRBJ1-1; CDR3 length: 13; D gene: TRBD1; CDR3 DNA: TGTGCCAGCGGTGGACAGGCGCACACTGAAGCTTTCTTT; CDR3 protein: CASGGQAHTEAFF
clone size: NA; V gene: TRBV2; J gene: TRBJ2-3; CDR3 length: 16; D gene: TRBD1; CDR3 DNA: TGTGCCAGCAGTGAAGCCCGGACAGGGGGGACAGATACGCAGTATTTT; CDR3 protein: CASSEARTGGTDTQYF
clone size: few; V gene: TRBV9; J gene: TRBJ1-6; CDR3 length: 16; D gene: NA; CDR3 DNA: TGTGCCAGCAGCTCAGGGGACGGCCTAGAGTTGACACCCCTCCACTTT; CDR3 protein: CASSSGDGLELTPLHF
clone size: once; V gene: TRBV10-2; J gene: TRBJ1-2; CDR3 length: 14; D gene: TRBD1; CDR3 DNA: TGCGCCAGCAGTGAGCAGACAGGGGGCGACGGCTACACCTTC; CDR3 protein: CASSEQTGGDGYTF
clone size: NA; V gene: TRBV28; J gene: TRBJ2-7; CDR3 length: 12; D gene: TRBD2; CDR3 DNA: TGTGCCAGCAGAGGGACTAGCGGGGCGCAGTACTTC; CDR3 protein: CASRGTSGAQYF
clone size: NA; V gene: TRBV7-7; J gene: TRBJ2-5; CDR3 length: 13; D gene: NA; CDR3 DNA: TGTGCCAGCGGAGAGACTATCCAAGAGACCCAGTACTTC; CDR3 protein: CASGETIQETQYF
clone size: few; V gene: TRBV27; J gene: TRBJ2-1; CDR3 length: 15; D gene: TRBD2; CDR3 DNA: TGTGCCAGCAGTTACGGGACTAGCGGCTACAATGAGCAGTTCTTC; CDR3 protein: CASSYGTSGYNEQFF
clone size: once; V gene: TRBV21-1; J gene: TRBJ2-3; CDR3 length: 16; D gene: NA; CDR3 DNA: TGTGCCAGCAGCAGGGGACTAGCGGGAGTTGGAGATACGCAGTATTTT; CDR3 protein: CASSRGLAGVGDTQYF
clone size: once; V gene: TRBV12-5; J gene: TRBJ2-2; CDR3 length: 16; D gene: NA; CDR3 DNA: TGTGCTAGTGGTTTAAAAGTCCAGGGGGGCACCGGGGAGCTGTTTTTT; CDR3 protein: CASGLKVQGGTGELFF
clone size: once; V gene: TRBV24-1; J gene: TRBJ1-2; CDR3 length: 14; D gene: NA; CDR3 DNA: TGTGCCACCAGTGATCAGGACAGCTTCGTTGGCTACACCTTC; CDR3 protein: CATSDQDSFVGYTF
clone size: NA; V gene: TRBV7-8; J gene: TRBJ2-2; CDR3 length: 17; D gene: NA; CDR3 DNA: TGTGCCAGCAGCTTAAATCTCGGACAGATAAACACCGGGGAGCTGTTTTTT; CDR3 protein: CASSLNLGQINTGELFF
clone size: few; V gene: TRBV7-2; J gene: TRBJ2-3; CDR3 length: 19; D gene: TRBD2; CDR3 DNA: TGTGCCAGCAGCCGGACTAGCGGGAGGGCCGGTTATAGGGCAGATACGCAGTATTTT; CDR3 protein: CASSRTSGRAGYRADTQYF
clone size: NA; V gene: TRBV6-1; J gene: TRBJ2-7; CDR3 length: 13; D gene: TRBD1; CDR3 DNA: TGTGCCAGCAGTGAAGTTGACAGGGCCGAGCAGTACTTC; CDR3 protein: CASSEVDRAEQYF
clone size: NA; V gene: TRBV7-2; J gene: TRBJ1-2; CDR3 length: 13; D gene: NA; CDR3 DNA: TGTGCCAGCAGCTTCACAGGGTCCTATGGCTACACCTTC; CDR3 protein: CASSFTGSYGYTF
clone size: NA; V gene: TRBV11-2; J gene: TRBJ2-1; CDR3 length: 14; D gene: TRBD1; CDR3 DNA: TGTGCCAGCAGCCACTCTACAGGGGTTAATGAGCAGTTCTTC; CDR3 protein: CASSHSTGVNEQFF